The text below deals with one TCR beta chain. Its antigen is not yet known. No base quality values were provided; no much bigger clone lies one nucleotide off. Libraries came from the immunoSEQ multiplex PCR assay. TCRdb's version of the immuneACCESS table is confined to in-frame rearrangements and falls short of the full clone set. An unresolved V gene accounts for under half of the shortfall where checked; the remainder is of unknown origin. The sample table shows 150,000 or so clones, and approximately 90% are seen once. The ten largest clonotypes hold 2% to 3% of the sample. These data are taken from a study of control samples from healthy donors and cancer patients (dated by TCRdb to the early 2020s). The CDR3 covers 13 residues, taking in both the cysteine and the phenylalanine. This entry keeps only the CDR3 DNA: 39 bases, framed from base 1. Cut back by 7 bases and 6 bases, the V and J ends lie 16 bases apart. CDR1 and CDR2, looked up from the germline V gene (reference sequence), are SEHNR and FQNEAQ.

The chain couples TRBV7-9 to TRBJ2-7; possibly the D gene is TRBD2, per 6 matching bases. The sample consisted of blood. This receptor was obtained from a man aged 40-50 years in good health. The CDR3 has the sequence CASKWGESFEQYF. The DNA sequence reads TGTGCCAGCAAGTGGGGGGAATCGTTCGAGCAGTACTTC. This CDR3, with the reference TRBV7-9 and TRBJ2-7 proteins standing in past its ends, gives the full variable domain DTGVSQNPRHKITKRGQNVTFRCDPISEHNRLYWYRQTLGQGPEFLTYFQNEAQLEKSRLLSDRFSAERPKGSFSTLEIQRTEQGDSAMYLCASKWGESFEQYFGPGTRLTVT.